The present TCR beta chain was sequenced within a study of Graves' ophthalmopathy and Graves' hyperthyroidism. Study outcomes and limitations: The 13-signature model separated ophthalmopathy from stable hyperthyroidism at 85% to 90% sensitivity and approximately 79% specificity.

The CDR3 consists of 14 residues. Trimming removed 6 bases from V and 8 bases from J, with 16 bases in between. RNA transcripts were the source from which TCR beta CDR3 regions were amplified. RT-PCR was first run with HTBI primers, then multiplex PCR in a second round. MiXCR, applied by TCRdb to the multiplex PCR reads, yields one record per CDR3 protein. The data hold about 740,000 distinct CDR3 sequences, with roughly 41% observed a single time. There are a few counts of this clonotype. The antigen is not known. The source material was peripheral blood. The TCR comes from an adult man with Graves' ophthalmopathy. The genes are TRBV12-3 or TRBV12-4 and TRBJ1-4; D possibly corresponds to TRBD1 (6 bases). The CDR3 spells CASRTTGISEKLFF. DNA for the CDR3: TGTGCCAGCAGAACCACAGGGATTTCGGAAAAACTGTTTTTT.